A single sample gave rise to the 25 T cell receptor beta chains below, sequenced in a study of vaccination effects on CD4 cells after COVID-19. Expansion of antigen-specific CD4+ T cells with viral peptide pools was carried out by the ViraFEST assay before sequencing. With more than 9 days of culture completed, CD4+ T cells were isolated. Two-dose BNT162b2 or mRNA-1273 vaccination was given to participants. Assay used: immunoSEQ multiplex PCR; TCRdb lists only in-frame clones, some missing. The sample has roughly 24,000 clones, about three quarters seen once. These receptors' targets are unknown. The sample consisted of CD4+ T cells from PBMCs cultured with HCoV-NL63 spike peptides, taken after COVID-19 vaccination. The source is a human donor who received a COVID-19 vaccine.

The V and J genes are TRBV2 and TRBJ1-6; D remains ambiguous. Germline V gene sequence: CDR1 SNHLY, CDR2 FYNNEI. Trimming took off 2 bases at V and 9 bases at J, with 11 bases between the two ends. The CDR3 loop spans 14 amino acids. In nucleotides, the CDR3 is TGTGCCAGCAGTGAACCTCTAGGAAGTTCACCCCTCCACTTT. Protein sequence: CASSEPLGSSPLHF.

The CDR3 DNA is TGTGCCAGCAGCGCTGGACAGGCGTACGTTCAGCCCCAGCATTTT. Residues: CASSAGQAYVQPQHF. This chain connects TRBV5-6 to TRBJ1-5; 7 bases fit TRBD1. Germline V gene sequence: CDR1 SGHDT, CDR2 YYEEEE. CDR3 size: 15 residues. Trimming removed 4 bases from V and 6 bases from J; junction bases left unmatched: 10.

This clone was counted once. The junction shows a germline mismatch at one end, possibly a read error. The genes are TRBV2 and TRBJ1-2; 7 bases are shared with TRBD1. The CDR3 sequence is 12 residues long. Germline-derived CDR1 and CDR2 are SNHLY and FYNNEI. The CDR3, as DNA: TGTGCCAGCAGCATTAAACGGGGGACAGAGGCCTTC. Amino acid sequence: CASSIKRGTEAF.

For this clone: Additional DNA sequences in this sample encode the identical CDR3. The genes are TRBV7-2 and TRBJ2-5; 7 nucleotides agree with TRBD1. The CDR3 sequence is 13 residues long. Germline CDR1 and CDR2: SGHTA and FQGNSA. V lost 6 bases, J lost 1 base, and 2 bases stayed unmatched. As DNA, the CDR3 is TGTGCCAGCAGTCGACAGGGCCAAGAGACCCAGTACTTC. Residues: CASSRQGQETQYF.

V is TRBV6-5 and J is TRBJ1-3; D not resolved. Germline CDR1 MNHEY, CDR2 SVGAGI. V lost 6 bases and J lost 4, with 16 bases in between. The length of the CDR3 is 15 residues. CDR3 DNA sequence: TGTGCCAGCAGCGTAACCCGGCGATGGGGAAACACCATATATTTT. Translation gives CASSVTRRWGNTIYF.

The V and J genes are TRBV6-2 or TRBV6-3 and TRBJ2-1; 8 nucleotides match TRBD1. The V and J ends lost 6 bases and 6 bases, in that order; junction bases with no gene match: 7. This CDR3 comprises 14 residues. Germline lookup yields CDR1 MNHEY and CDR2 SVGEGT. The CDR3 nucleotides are TGTGCCAGCAGCCCATTCGGGACAGGCAATGAGCAGTTCTTC. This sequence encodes CASSPFGTGNEQFF.

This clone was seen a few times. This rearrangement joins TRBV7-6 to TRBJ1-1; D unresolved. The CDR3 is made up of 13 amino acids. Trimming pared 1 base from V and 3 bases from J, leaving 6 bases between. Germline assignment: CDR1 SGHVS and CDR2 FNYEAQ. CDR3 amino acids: CASSLEVYTEAFF. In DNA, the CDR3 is TGTGCCAGCAGCTTAGAAGTTTACACTGAAGCTTTCTTT. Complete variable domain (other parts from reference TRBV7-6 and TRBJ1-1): GAGVSQSPRYKVTKRGQDVALRCDPISGHVSLYWYRQALGQGPEFLTYFNYEAQQDKSGLPNDRFSAERPEGSISTLTIQRTEQRDSAMYRCASSLEVYTEAFFGQGTRLTVV.

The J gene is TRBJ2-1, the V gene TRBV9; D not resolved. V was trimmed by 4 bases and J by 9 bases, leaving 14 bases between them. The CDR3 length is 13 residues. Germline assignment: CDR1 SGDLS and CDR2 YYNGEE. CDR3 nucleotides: TGTGCCAGCAGCCCCATTGGAGTTTTTGAGCAGTTCTTC. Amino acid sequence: CASSPIGVFEQFF.

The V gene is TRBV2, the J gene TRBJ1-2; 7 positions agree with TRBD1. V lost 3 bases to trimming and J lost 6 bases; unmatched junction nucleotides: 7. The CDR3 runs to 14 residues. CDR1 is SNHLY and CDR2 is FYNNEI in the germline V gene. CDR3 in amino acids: CASSEGNRGHGYTF. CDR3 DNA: TGTGCCAGCAGTGAGGGGAACAGGGGTCATGGCTACACCTTC.

This CDR3 is CASSINRPWGGTEAFF. The CDR3 DNA is TGTGCCAGTAGTATAAACAGGCCCTGGGGTGGCACTGAAGCTTTCTTT. The chain joins TRBV19 to TRBJ1-1; tentative D call: TRBD1 (5 bases). V was shortened by 2 bases and J by 4 bases, with 17 bases between the two germline ends. Per the germline V gene, CDR1 is LNHDA and CDR2 is SQIVND (reference sequence). The CDR3 loop spans 16 amino acids.

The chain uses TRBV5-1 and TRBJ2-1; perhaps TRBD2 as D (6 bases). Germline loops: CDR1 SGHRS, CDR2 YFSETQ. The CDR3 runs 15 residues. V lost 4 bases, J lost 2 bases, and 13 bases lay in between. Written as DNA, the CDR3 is TGCGCCAGCAGCCCGACGGGGGTGGCCTACAATGAGCAGTTCTTC. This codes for CASSPTGVAYNEQFF.

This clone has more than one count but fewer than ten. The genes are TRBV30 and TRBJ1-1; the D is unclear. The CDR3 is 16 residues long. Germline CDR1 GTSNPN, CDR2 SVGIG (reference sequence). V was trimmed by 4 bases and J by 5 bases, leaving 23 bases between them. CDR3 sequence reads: CAWNFRAGIERTEAFF. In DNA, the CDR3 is TGTGCCTGGAATTTCCGGGCCGGGATTGAACGGACTGAAGCTTTCTTT.

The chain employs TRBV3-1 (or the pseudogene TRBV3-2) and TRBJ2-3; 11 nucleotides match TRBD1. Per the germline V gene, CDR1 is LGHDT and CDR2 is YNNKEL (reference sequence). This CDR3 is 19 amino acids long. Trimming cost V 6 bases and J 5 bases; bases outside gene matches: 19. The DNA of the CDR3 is TGTGCCAGCAGTCTTATCTTTACGGTGGGACAGGGGGTTAAAGATACGCAGTATTTT. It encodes CASSLIFTVGQGVKDTQYF.

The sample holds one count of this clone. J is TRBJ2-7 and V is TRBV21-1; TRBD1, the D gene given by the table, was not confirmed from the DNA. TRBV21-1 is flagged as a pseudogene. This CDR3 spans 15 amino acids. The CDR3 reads CASSPPRQGPYEQYF. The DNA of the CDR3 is TGTGCCAGCAGCCCGCCCCGACAGGGCCCCTACGAGCAGTACTTC.

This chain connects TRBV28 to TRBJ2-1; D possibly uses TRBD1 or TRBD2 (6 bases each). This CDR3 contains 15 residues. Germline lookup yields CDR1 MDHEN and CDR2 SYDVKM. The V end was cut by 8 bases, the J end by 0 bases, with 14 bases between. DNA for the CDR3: TGTGCCAGCGCCGGGGGCGGAGTCTCCTACAATGAGCAGTTCTTC. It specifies CASAGGGVSYNEQFF.

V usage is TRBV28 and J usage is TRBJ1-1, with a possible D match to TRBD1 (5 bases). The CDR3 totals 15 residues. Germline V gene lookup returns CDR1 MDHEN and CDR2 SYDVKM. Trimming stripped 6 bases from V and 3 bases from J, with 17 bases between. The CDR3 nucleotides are TGTGCCAGCAGGAGGAGGGGCTTAGGGGACACTGAAGCTTTCTTT. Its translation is CASRRRGLGDTEAFF.

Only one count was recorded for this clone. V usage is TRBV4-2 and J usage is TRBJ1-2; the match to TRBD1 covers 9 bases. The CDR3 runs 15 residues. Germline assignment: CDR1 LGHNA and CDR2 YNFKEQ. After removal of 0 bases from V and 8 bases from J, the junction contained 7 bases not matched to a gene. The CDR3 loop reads CASSQDGGQGSGYTF. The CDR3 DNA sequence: TGTGCCAGCAGCCAAGATGGCGGACAGGGGTCCGGCTACACCTTC.

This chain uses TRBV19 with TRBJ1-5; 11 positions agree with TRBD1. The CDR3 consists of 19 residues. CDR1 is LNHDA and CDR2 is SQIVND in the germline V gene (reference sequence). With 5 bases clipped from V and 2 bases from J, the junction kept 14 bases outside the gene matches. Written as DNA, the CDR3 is TGTGCCAGTAGTCCGCGGGGACAGGGGGGGGCAGGGGGCAATCAGCCCCAGCATTTT. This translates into CASSPRGQGGAGGNQPQHF.

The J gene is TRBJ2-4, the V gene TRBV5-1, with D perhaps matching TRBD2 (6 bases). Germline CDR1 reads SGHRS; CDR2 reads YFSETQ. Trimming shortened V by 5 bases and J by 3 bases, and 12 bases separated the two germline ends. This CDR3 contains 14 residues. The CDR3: CASRDRGGKNIQYF. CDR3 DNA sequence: TGCGCCAGCAGGGACCGGGGAGGCAAAAACATTCAGTACTTC.

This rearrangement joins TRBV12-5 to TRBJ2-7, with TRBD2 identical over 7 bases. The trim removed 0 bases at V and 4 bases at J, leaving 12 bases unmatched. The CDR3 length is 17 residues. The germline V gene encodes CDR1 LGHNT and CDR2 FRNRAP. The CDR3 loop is CASGLVIRAGLLYEQYF. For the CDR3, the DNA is TGTGCTAGTGGTTTGGTTATTAGAGCGGGGCTTCTATACGAGCAGTACTTC.

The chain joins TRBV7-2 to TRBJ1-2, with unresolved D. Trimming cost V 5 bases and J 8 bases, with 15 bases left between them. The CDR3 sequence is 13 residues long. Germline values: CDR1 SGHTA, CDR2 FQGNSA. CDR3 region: CASSVPGPRGYTF. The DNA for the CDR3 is TGTGCCAGCAGCGTCCCGGGTCCGAGGGGCTACACCTTC.

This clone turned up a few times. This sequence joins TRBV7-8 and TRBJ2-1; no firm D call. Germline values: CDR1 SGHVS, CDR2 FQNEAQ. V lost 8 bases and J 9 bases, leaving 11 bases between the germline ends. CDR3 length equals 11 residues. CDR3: CASVSRGEQFF. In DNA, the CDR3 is TGTGCCAGCGTATCTAGAGGTGAGCAGTTCTTC.

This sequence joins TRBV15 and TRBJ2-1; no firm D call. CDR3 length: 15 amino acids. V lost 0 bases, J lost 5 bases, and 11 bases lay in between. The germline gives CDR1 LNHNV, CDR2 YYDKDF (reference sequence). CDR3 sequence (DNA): TGTGCCACCAGCAGAGATGTAGCATTGGACAATGAGCAGTTCTTC. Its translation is CATSRDVALDNEQFF.

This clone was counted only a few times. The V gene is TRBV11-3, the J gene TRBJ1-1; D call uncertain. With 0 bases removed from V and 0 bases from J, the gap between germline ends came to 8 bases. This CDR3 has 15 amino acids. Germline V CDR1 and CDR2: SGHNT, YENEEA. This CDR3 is CASSLDGQMNTEAFF. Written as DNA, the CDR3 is TGTGCCAGCAGCTTAGATGGGCAGATGAACACTGAAGCTTTCTTT.

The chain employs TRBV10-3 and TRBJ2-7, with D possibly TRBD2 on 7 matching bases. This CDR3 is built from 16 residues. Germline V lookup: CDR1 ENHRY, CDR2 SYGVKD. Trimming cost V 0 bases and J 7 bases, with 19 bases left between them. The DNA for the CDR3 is TGTGCCATCAGTGAGTCTCTTGTGGGGGGGCTTAGAGAGCAGTACTTC. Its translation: CAISESLVGGLREQYF.